Shown below are 28 T cell receptor beta chains from a single sample sequenced in a study of T cell responses to AZD1222 COVID-19 vaccine. The data were produced by immunoSEQ multiplex PCR, yet TCRdb's version contains in-frame clones alone and is incomplete. The sample comprises 150,000 to 200,000 clones, about nine tenths of which are singletons, and around 2.9% rests with the top ten. Source: peripheral blood, taken on day 0 of AZD1222 vaccination. These receptors all come from an adult in good health.

The chain uses TRBV7-2 and TRBJ2-7, with no clear D. The V and J ends lost 10 bases and 3 bases respectively, with 22 bases between them. Germline-derived CDR1 and CDR2 are SGHTA and FQGNSA. The CDR3 is made up of 15 amino acids. The chain's CDR3 is CATSLFASVLYEQYF. CDR3 bases: TGTGCCACCTCCCTTTTCGCCAGCGTACTCTACGAGCAGTACTTC.

The V and J genes are TRBV2 and TRBJ1-5; 8 positions match TRBD1. Germline CDR1 reads SNHLY; CDR2 reads FYNNEI. J lost 4 bases, V lost 4 bases, and 6 bases had no gene match. This CDR3 contains 15 residues. The CDR3 coding sequence is TGTGCCAGCAGTGGGGACAGGAACATAAATCAGCCCCAGCATTTT. Translation gives CASSGDRNINQPQHF. Using reference TRBV2 and TRBJ1-5 for the parts outside the CDR3, the full variable domain is EPEVTQTPSHQVTQMGQEVILRCVPISNHLYFYWYRQILGQKVEFLVSFYNNEISEKSEIFDDQFSVERPDGSNFTLKIRSTKLEDSAMYFCASSGDRNINQPQHFGDGTRLSIL.

The chain employs TRBV11-2 and TRBJ1-1, with D possibly being TRBD1 (6 bases). Germline V lookup: CDR1 SGHAT, CDR2 FQNNGV. CDR3 size: 14 residues. V dropped 8 bases and J dropped 1 base, with 14 bases sitting between them. The CDR3 reads CASPDPTGNTEAFF. In DNA, the CDR3 is TGTGCCAGCCCCGACCCGACAGGGAACACTGAAGCTTTCTTT. The full variable domain, completed using reference TRBV11-2 and TRBJ1-1, is EAGVAQSPRYKIIEKRQSVAFWCNPISGHATLYWYQQILGQGPKLLIQFQNNGVVDDSQLPKDRFSAERLKGVDSTLKIQPAKLEDSAVYLCASPDPTGNTEAFFGQGTRLTVV.

V gene TRBV7-8 combines with J gene TRBJ2-7, with 7 bases lining up with TRBD1. V lost 5 bases to trimming and J lost 0 bases; unmatched junction nucleotides: 1. Germline CDR1 and CDR2: SGHVS and FQNEAQ. CDR3 length: 13 residues. For the CDR3, the DNA is TGTGCCAGCAGCCGGGACAGCTCCTACGAGCAGTACTTC. Residues: CASSRDSSYEQYF.

The chain links TRBV3-1 (or the pseudogene TRBV3-2) to TRBJ2-1, with TRBD2 matching over 10 bases. From germline, CDR1 is LGHDT and CDR2 YNNKEL (reference sequence). Trimming at V came to 5 bases and at J to 4 bases, leaving 8 bases not matched to a gene. CDR3 length: 16 amino acids. CDR3 residues: CASSDSGLAVYNEQFF. In DNA, the CDR3 is TGTGCCAGCAGCGACAGTGGACTAGCGGTATACAATGAGCAGTTCTTC.

This clone showed up just a few times. The chain uses TRBV4-2 and TRBJ1-2, with a tentative D call TRBD1 (5 bases). CDR3 length equals 15 residues. The V gene lost 0 bases and the J gene lost 1 base, with 9 bases spanning the gap. CDR1 and CDR2 from the germline V gene are LGHNA and YNFKEQ. CDR3: CASSQEQENNYGYTF. DNA for the CDR3: TGTGCCAGCAGCCAAGAACAGGAGAATAACTATGGCTACACCTTC.

This chain connects TRBV27 to TRBJ2-7, with 7 nucleotides matching TRBD1. V lost 6 bases to trimming and J lost 6 bases; unmatched junction nucleotides: 11. Germline lookup yields CDR1 MNHEY and CDR2 SMNVEV (reference sequence). There are 14 residues in the CDR3. The CDR3 loop is CASRGARQGIEQYF. For the CDR3, the DNA is TGTGCCAGCAGGGGGGCGAGACAGGGAATCGAGCAGTACTTC.

The rearrangement joins TRBV4-2 to TRBJ1-2; TRBD1 is a possible D gene (6 bases). V gave up 1 base and J gave up 0 bases, with 12 bases separating them. This CDR3 is 16 amino acids long. The germline gives CDR1 LGHNA, CDR2 YNFKEQ. The CDR3 is CASSQGSGQSNYGYTF. For the CDR3, the DNA is TGTGCCAGCAGCCAAGGGTCCGGACAGTCTAACTATGGCTACACCTTC.

This chain links TRBV25-1 with TRBJ1-4; D uncertain. Germline V gene data show CDR1 as MGHDK and CDR2 as SYGVNS. The CDR3 spans 15 residues. V shed 3 bases and J shed 7 bases, with 15 bases lying between them. The DNA for the CDR3 is TGTGCCAGCAGTGAGTCACAGCCTCGAGGTGAAAAACTGTTTTTT. It is translated as CASSESQPRGEKLFF.

This sequence joins TRBV2 and TRBJ2-5, with D possibly TRBD1 on 5 matching bases. There are 14 residues in the CDR3. Trimming took 8 bases from V and 2 from J, leaving 15 bases between them. Germline loops: CDR1 SNHLY, CDR2 FYNNEI. CDR3 region: CASGTRQTQETQYF. The CDR3, as DNA: TGTGCCAGCGGCACCCGACAGACACAAGAGACCCAGTACTTC.

The rearrangement joins TRBV6-4 to TRBJ2-5; 7 bases are shared with TRBD1. Germline assignment: CDR1 MRHNA and CDR2 SNTAGT. The CDR3 consists of 16 residues. V was pared by 11 bases and J by 9 bases, with 24 bases of the junction left unmatched. CDR3 nucleotides: TGTGCCGGGGAATCGCACAGGGGCTCAAGTCCGTTGGCCCAGTACTTC. Translation: CAGESHRGSSPLAQYF.

This clone was seen a single time. The rearrangement joins TRBV10-3 to TRBJ2-7; 10 bases are shared with TRBD1. The CDR3 totals 12 residues. Losses at the gene ends were 6 bases for V and 5 bases for J; bases not matched to a gene: 1. In germline, CDR1 is ENHRY, CDR2 SYGVKD. The CDR3 sequence is CAIRGQGNEQYF. CDR3 DNA sequence: TGTGCCATCAGGGGACAGGGGAACGAGCAGTACTTC.

The V and J genes are TRBV6-5 and TRBJ2-1; D perhaps matches TRBD1 (7 bases). The CDR3 runs to 13 residues. V dropped 5 bases and J dropped 12 bases, with 17 bases sitting between them. Germline V gene data show CDR1 as MNHEY and CDR2 as SVGAGI. This chain's CDR3 is CASSPSLQGGQFF. DNA of the CDR3: TGTGCCAGCAGTCCGTCCCTCCAGGGGGGGCAGTTCTTC.

V gene TRBV11-3 combines with J gene TRBJ2-1; 11 bases agree with TRBD2. The CDR3 runs to 18 residues. Germline lookup yields CDR1 SGHNT and CDR2 YENEEA. With 2 bases clipped from V and 6 bases from J, the junction kept 12 bases outside the gene matches. CDR3 in amino acids: CASSLYTLAGGPGNEQFF. For the CDR3, the DNA is TGTGCCAGCAGCTTATACACGCTAGCGGGGGGCCCAGGCAATGAGCAGTTCTTC.

As for this clone: This may be a read error: a much more frequent sequence differs by one nucleotide. Other nucleotide sequences from this sample produce the same CDR3. V is TRBV5-6 and J is TRBJ2-5; 8 bases line up with TRBD1. The germline V gene encodes CDR1 SGHDT and CDR2 YYEEEE. The CDR3 has 13 residues. After removal of 4 bases from V and 5 bases from J, the junction contained 4 bases not matched to a gene. CDR3 nucleotide sequence: TGTGCCAGCAGCAAAACAGGGGGGGAGACCCAGTACTTC. Protein: CASSKTGGETQYF.

The chain has TRBV2 and TRBJ2-1; 10 positions match TRBD2. The V gene's germline CDR1 is SNHLY and CDR2 FYNNEI. V lost 2 bases, J lost 9 bases, and 7 bases stayed unmatched. The CDR3 loop spans 15 amino acids. Here the CDR3 DNA reads TGTGCCAGCAGTGAACTGACTAGCGGGTGGGGTGAGCAGTTCTTC. This sequence encodes CASSELTSGWGEQFF.

This rearrangement joins TRBV18 to TRBJ1-2, with 7 bases identical to TRBD1. From germline, CDR1 is KGHSH and CDR2 LQKENI. The J segment lost 1 base and the V segment lost 3 bases, leaving 8 bases of the junction unmatched. The CDR3 runs to 16 residues. The DNA for the CDR3 is TGTGCCAGCTCACCCACGTCCGGGACAGTTAACTATGGCTACACCTTC. Translating gives CASSPTSGTVNYGYTF.

V gene TRBV29-1 combines with J gene TRBJ2-3; no clear D gene. Germline CDR1 SQVTM, CDR2 ANQGSEA. Deletions cut 4 bases from V and 3 bases from J, with 20 bases between. This CDR3 region has 16 residues. CDR3 residues: CSVGGTPEGTTDTQYF. The CDR3 DNA follows: TGCAGCGTTGGGGGAACCCCGGAAGGTACGACAGATACGCAGTATTTT.

This sequence joins TRBV27 and TRBJ2-7; D is undetermined. V dropped 3 bases and J dropped 0 bases, with 12 bases sitting between them. CDR1 is MNHEY and CDR2 is SMNVEV in the germline V gene (reference sequence). The CDR3 is 15 residues long. The CDR3 DNA is TGTGCCAGCAGTTTGACGTTCCAAAGCTCCTACGAGCAGTACTTC. This gives the protein CASSLTFQSSYEQYF.

This chain links TRBV3-1 (or the pseudogene TRBV3-2) with TRBJ1-3, with D perhaps TRBD1 (6 bases). Germline V lookup: CDR1 LGHDT, CDR2 YNNKEL (reference sequence). With 4 bases removed from V and 2 bases from J, the gap between germline ends came to 6 bases. This CDR3 comprises 13 residues. For the CDR3, the DNA is TGTGCCAGCAGCCGGACAGCTGGAAACACCATATATTTT. Translating gives CASSRTAGNTIYF.

The chain is built from TRBV27 and TRBJ1-2; 8 bases map to TRBD1. Germline CDR1 and CDR2: MNHEY and SMNVEV (reference sequence). The CDR3 runs 14 residues. Trimming cost V 5 bases and J 6 bases; bases outside gene matches: 8. The CDR3 bases are TGTGCCAGCAGTCAAGGGACAGGCAGCGATGGCTACACCTTC. It specifies CASSQGTGSDGYTF.

The chain carries TRBV18 and TRBJ2-3; D not resolved. CDR3 length: 11 residues. V lost 6 bases, J lost 2 bases, and 3 bases lay in between. Germline V gene lookup returns CDR1 KGHSH and CDR2 LQKENI. The CDR3 coding sequence is TGTGCCAGCTCGCACACAGATACGCAGTATTTT. Amino acids: CASSHTDTQYF.

This chain connects TRBV18 to TRBJ1-3; D is ambiguous. V gave up 6 bases and J gave up 0 bases, with 12 bases separating them. The CDR3 totals 15 residues. The germline CDR1 and CDR2 sequences are KGHSH and LQKENI. The CDR3 DNA sequence: TGTGCCAGCTCGCCCAATGGTAACTCTGGAAACACCATATATTTT. It codes for CASSPNGNSGNTIYF.

This clone was seen more than once but under ten times. This chain connects TRBV19 to TRBJ1-1, with D uncertain. V lost 5 bases and J 1 base, leaving 11 bases between the germline ends. This CDR3 spans 14 amino acids. Germline V gene sequence: CDR1 LNHDA, CDR2 SQIVND (reference sequence). CDR3 amino acids: CASSSPGKNTEAFF. As DNA, the CDR3 is TGTGCCAGTAGTTCACCGGGGAAGAACACTGAAGCTTTCTTT.

This rearrangement joins TRBV6-6 to TRBJ1-6; D possibly corresponds to TRBD1 (6 bases). The CDR3 is made up of 13 amino acids. V was clipped by 8 bases and J by 13 bases, with 18 bases between them. Germline loops: CDR1 MNHNY, CDR2 SVGAGI (reference sequence). In DNA form, the CDR3 reads TGTGCCAGCCTTCAACACAGGGCTTTTCCCCTCCACTTT. Protein product: CASLQHRAFPLHF.

The chain's CDR3 is CASSVGQGGTEAFF. CDR3 in DNA: TGTGCCAGCAGCGTGGGACAGGGGGGCACTGAAGCTTTCTTT. The gene calls are TRBV11-2 and TRBJ1-1, with 11 nucleotides matching TRBD1. This CDR3 has 14 residues. CDR1 and CDR2 (germline): SGHAT, FQNNGV. V lost 5 bases and J lost 4; bases outside the gene matches: 3. The complete variable domain, with remaining parts taken from reference TRBV11-2 and TRBJ1-1, reads EAGVAQSPRYKIIEKRQSVAFWCNPISGHATLYWYQQILGQGPKLLIQFQNNGVVDDSQLPKDRFSAERLKGVDSTLKIQPAKLEDSAVYLCASSVGQGGTEAFFGQGTRLTVV.

The V gene is TRBV5-5, the J gene TRBJ2-5, with D possibly matching TRBD1 (6 bases). The germline V gene encodes CDR1 SGHKS and CDR2 YYEKEE (reference sequence). The V gene lost 4 bases and the J gene lost 4 bases, with 26 bases spanning the gap. The CDR3 contains 18 residues. The CDR3: CASSRGGPYRVERETQYF. The CDR3 nucleotides are TGTGCCAGCAGCCGTGGGGGCCCTTACAGGGTCGAGCGAGAGACCCAGTACTTC.

The chain uses TRBV4-3 and TRBJ2-2; no clear D. CDR3 size: 14 residues. Germline CDR1 and CDR2: LGHNA and YSLEER. V was trimmed by 0 bases and J by 5 bases, leaving 7 bases between them. CDR3 nucleotide sequence: TGCGCCAGCAGCCAAGATGTACGGACCGGGGAGCTGTTTTTT. Residues: CASSQDVRTGELFF.